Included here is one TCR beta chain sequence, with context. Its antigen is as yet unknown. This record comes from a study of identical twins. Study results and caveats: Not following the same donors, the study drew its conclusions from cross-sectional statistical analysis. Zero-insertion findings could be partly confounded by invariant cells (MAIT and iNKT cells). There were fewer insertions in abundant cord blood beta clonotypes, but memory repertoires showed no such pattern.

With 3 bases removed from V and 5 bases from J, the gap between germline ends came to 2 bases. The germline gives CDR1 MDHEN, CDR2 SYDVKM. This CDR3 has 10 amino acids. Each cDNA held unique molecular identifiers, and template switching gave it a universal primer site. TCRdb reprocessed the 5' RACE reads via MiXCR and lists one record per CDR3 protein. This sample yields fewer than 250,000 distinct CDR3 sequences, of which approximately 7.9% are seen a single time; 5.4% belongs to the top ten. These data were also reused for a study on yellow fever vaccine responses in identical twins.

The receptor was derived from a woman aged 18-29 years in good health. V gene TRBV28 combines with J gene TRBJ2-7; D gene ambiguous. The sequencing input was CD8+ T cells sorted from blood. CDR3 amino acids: CASSFHEQYF. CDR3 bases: TGTGCCAGCAGTTTCCACGAGCAGTACTTC.